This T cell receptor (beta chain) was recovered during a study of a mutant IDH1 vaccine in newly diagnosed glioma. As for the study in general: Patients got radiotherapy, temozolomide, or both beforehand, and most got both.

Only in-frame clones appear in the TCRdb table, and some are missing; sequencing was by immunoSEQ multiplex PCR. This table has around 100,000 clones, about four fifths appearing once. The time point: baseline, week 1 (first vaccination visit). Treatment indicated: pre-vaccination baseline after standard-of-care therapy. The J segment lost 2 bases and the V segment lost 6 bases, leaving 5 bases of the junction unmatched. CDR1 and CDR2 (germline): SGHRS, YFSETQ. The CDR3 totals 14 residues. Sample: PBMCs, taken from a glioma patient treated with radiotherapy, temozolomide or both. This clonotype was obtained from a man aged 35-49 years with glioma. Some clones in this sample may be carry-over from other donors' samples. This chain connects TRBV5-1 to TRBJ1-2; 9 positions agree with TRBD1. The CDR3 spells CASTATGGNYGYTF. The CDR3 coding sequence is TGCGCCAGCACCGCAACAGGGGGCAACTATGGCTACACCTTC.